These 25 T cell receptor beta chains originate from one sample sequenced in a study of blood T cell repertoires in COVID-19. Repertoires were generated with immunoSEQ multiplex PCR, while TCRdb's copy carries only in-frame clones and drops some. The sample contains around 370,000 clones, about 93% of which appear only once. Source material: peripheral blood. These receptors originate from a woman younger than 35 who had recovered from COVID-19.

This chain connects TRBV11-3 to TRBJ2-3; the match to TRBD2 covers 12 bases. Trimming at V came to 2 bases and at J to 5 bases, leaving 5 bases not matched to a gene. Germline V lookup: CDR1 SGHNT, CDR2 YENEEA. The CDR3 has 16 amino acids. The CDR3 DNA is TGTGCCAGCAGCTTACCGGGGACTAGCGGGTTAGATACGCAGTATTTT. Translation gives CASSLPGTSGLDTQYF.

The chain has TRBV2 and TRBJ2-2; D is possibly TRBD2 (6 bases). This CDR3 region has 13 residues. Germline V CDR1 and CDR2: SNHLY, FYNNEI. The V and J ends lost 7 bases and 5 bases respectively, with 11 bases between them. CDR3 coding DNA: TGTGCCAGCAACCGGGAGAGTACCGGGGAGCTGTTTTTT. It encodes CASNRESTGELFF. The full variable domain, completed using reference TRBV2 and TRBJ2-2, is EPEVTQTPSHQVTQMGQEVILRCVPISNHLYFYWYRQILGQKVEFLVSFYNNEISEKSEIFDDQFSVERPDGSNFTLKIRSTKLEDSAMYFCASNRESTGELFFGEGSRLTVL.

The count of this clone is one. CDR3 DNA sequence: TGTGCCAGCAGTTACTCCGGCGGGGGGCCTGGCTACACCTTC. It is translated as CASSYSGGGPGYTF. This chain uses TRBV6-5 with TRBJ1-2, with D tentatively TRBD1 (6 bases). Germline-derived CDR1 and CDR2 are MNHEY and SVGAGI. CDR3 size: 14 residues. Trimming cost V 0 bases and J 7 bases, with 12 bases left between them.

The CDR3 coding sequence is TGTGCCAGTAGTATAGGTAGCGGGGTCGGGGCCCAGTACTTC. It translates to CASSIGSGVGAQYF. V gene TRBV19 combines with J gene TRBJ2-5, with TRBD2 matching 8 bases. The CDR3 is made up of 14 amino acids. Germline CDR1 and CDR2: LNHDA and SQIVND (reference sequence). Losses at the gene ends were 1 base for V and 9 bases for J; bases not matched to a gene: 7.

V gene TRBV11-2 combines with J gene TRBJ2-3; D remains ambiguous. Per germline, CDR1 SGHAT and CDR2 FQNNGV. The CDR3 length is 15 residues. V was cut by 2 bases and J by 7 bases, with 16 bases left in between. The CDR3 loop reads CASSLSQTGSNTQYF. CDR3 sequence (DNA): TGTGCCAGCAGCTTATCACAGACCGGATCAAATACGCAGTATTTT.

This clone was seen a single time. The chain has TRBV6-5 and TRBJ1-2; maybe TRBD1 (5 bases). Trimming left V 6 bases short and J 10 bases short, with 18 bases between. In germline, CDR1 is MNHEY, CDR2 SVGAGI. This CDR3 region has 13 residues. The CDR3 DNA is TGTGCCAGCAGGCGCACGTCAGGGTTTTTCTACACCTTC. As protein: CASRRTSGFFYTF.

This clone was counted a single time. The chain recombines TRBV9 with TRBJ2-3, with TRBD2 matching 7 bases. CDR1 and CDR2 (germline): SGDLS, YYNGEE. The CDR3 loop spans 18 amino acids. Trimming cost V 0 bases and J 4 bases; bases outside gene matches: 14. The CDR3 bases are TGTGCCAGCAGCGTAGCTCGGAGCGGGGCACCGGGGGCAGATACGCAGTATTTT. It encodes CASSVARSGAPGADTQYF.

Points on this clone: This same CDR3 is encoded by further DNA sequences in the sample. V gene TRBV5-1 combines with J gene TRBJ2-1, with 11 bases identical to TRBD2. Trimming took 3 bases from V and 4 from J; bases not matched to a gene: 3. Looked up from germline, CDR1 is SGHRS and CDR2 is YFSETQ. The length of the CDR3 is 15 residues. In DNA form, the CDR3 reads TGCGCCAGCAGCTCGGGACTAGCGGAATACAATGAGCAGTTCTTC. It codes for CASSSGLAEYNEQFF.

The chain is built from TRBV7-2 and TRBJ2-1, with TRBD1 matching over 10 bases. With V trimmed by 5 bases and J by 4 bases, 5 bases remained unmatched. This CDR3 comprises 15 residues. Germline V CDR1 and CDR2: SGHTA, FQGNSA. This CDR3 is CASSARDRGYNEQFF. The CDR3 DNA reads as TGTGCCAGCAGCGCCCGGGACAGGGGATACAATGAGCAGTTCTTC. Full variable domain (remainder filled in from reference TRBV7-2 and TRBJ2-1): GAGVSQSPSNKVTEKGKDVELRCDPISGHTALYWYRQSLGQGLEFLIYFQGNSAPDKSGLPSDRFSAERTGGSVSTLTIQRTQQEDSAVYLCASSARDRGYNEQFFGPGTRLTVL.

The V gene is TRBV5-1, the J gene TRBJ2-1; 8 bases agree with TRBD2. Trimming removed 6 bases from V and 6 bases from J; junction bases left unmatched: 14. The CDR3 is made up of 16 amino acids. Germline V gene lookup returns CDR1 SGHRS and CDR2 YFSETQ. In DNA form, the CDR3 reads TGCGCCAGCACCCCGGGACTAGGGGGTTTTGGCAATGAGCAGTTCTTC. It is translated as CASTPGLGGFGNEQFF.

The chain carries TRBV3-1 (or the pseudogene TRBV3-2) and TRBJ2-2, with a possible D match to TRBD2 (7 bases). The ends were cut back, 0 bases at V and 3 bases at J, with 17 bases in the middle. The CDR3 extends over 18 amino acids. Germline lookup yields CDR1 LGHDT and CDR2 YNNKEL (reference sequence). The DNA of the CDR3 is TGTGCCAGCAGCCAAGAGGGTCGTGGGAGGGGGGACACCGGGGAGCTGTTTTTT. It specifies CASSQEGRGRGDTGELFF.

The chain is built from TRBV5-1 and TRBJ1-2, with D tentatively TRBD1 (5 bases). Trimming removed 0 bases from V and 3 bases from J, with 12 bases in between. The CDR3 has 15 residues. Looked up from germline, CDR1 is SGHRS and CDR2 is YFSETQ. The CDR3 here is CASSLAPGVDYGYTF. The CDR3 region has the DNA TGCGCCAGCAGCTTGGCCCCGGGGGTTGACTATGGCTACACCTTC.

This chain links TRBV19 with TRBJ2-1, with TRBD2 identical over 9 bases. CDR1 and CDR2 from the germline V gene are LNHDA and SQIVND (reference sequence). Trimming cost V 3 bases and J 12 bases; bases outside gene matches: 12. CDR3 length: 15 residues. CDR3 bases: TGTGCCAGTAGTATTAGGTCTAGCGGGAAAATAGGGCAGTTCTTC. Its protein product is CASSIRSSGKIGQFF. The full variable domain, rest sourced from reference TRBV19 and TRBJ2-1, is DGGITQSPKYLFRKEGQNVTLSCEQNLNHDAMYWYRQDPGQGLRLIYYSQIVNDFQKGDIAEGYSVSREKKESFPLTVTSAQKNPTAFYLCASSIRSSGKIGQFFGPGTRLTVL.

This chain connects TRBV6-6 to TRBJ2-7; TRBD2 matches 10 bases. Germline CDR1 reads MNHNY; CDR2 reads SVGAGI (reference sequence). Unmatched junction bases numbered 5, after V lost 4 bases and J lost 2 bases. This CDR3 has 15 residues. CDR3 region: CASSFEAGGPYEQYV. DNA of the CDR3: TGTGCCAGCAGTTTTGAAGCGGGAGGGCCCTACGAGCAGTACGTC.

The gene calls are TRBV13 and TRBJ2-1; TRBD2 matches 15 bases. CDR1 PRHDT and CDR2 FYEKMQ come from the germline V gene (reference sequence). The CDR3 spans 19 residues. The trim removed 5 bases at V and 0 bases at J, leaving 8 bases unmatched. The CDR3 sequence: CASSLRTSGRVSSYNEQFF. The CDR3 bases are TGTGCCAGCAGCCTCCGGACTAGCGGGAGGGTGAGCTCCTACAATGAGCAGTTCTTC.

The chain combines TRBV7-9 with TRBJ1-1, with 9 bases lining up with TRBD1. This CDR3 spans 16 amino acids. Unmatched junction bases numbered 11, after V lost 5 bases and J lost 4 bases. Looked up from germline, CDR1 is SEHNR and CDR2 is FQNEAQ (reference sequence). For the CDR3, the DNA is TGTGCCAGCAGCCGGCGACAGGGGGGGCGCGGCACTGAAGCTTTCTTT. As protein: CASSRRQGGRGTEAFF.

The chain links TRBV2 to TRBJ2-3; 10 bases are shared with TRBD2. V gave up 7 bases and J gave up 4 bases; unmatched junction bases: 8. CDR3 length: 15 amino acids. Germline CDR1 is SNHLY and CDR2 is FYNNEI. CDR3 sequence (DNA): TGTGCCAGCATCGGGCTAGCGGGAGAATCAGATACGCAGTATTTT. It encodes CASIGLAGESDTQYF.

The J gene is TRBJ2-1, the V gene TRBV11-3; TRBD1 matches at 8 bases. With V trimmed by 2 bases and J by 8 bases, 8 bases remained unmatched. The CDR3 runs 15 residues. Germline CDR1 and CDR2: SGHNT and YENEEA. The CDR3: CASSLSRQGSHEQFF. The DNA for the CDR3 is TGTGCCAGCAGCTTATCGAGACAGGGGTCCCATGAGCAGTTCTTC.

The chain is built from TRBV10-2 and TRBJ2-1; 14 bases map to TRBD2. The ends lost 6 bases at V and 8 bases at J; junction bases unmatched: 15. Germline V gene sequence: CDR1 WSHSY, CDR2 SAAADI. The CDR3 has 18 amino acids. The CDR3 here is CASSVETSGRASGDEQFF. The CDR3 nucleotides read TGCGCCAGCAGCGTTGAGACTAGCGGGAGGGCCTCGGGTGATGAGCAGTTCTTC.

The rearrangement uses TRBV9 and TRBJ2-1, with 11 positions matching TRBD2. J was trimmed by 8 bases and V by 3 bases; bases with no gene match: 7. The V gene's germline CDR1 is SGDLS and CDR2 YYNGEE. This CDR3 is built from 15 residues. The DNA of the CDR3 is TGTGCCAGCAGCGCTACTAGCGGGAGAGGGCATGAGCAGTTCTTC. This translates into CASSATSGRGHEQFF. Full variable domain (remainder filled in from reference TRBV9 and TRBJ2-1): DSGVTQTPKHLITATGQRVTLRCSPRSGDLSVYWYQQSLDQGLQFLIQYYNGEERAKGNILERFSAQQFPDLHSELNLSSLELGDSALYFCASSATSGRGHEQFFGPGTRLTVL.

The rearrangement links TRBV7-2 to TRBJ1-4; the D gene is possibly TRBD1 (5 bases). V shed 0 bases and J shed 14 bases, with 16 bases lying between them. Germline assignment: CDR1 SGHTA and CDR2 FQGNSA. The CDR3 runs 14 residues. The CDR3 sequence is CASSLAGAGEELFF. DNA of the CDR3: TGTGCCAGCAGCTTAGCAGGGGCAGGTGAAGAGCTGTTTTTT. Together with reference TRBV7-2 and TRBJ1-4, the CDR3 gives the full variable domain: GAGVSQSPSNKVTEKGKDVELRCDPISGHTALYWYRQSLGQGLEFLIYFQGNSAPDKSGLPSDRFSAERTGGSVSTLTIQRTQQEDSAVYLCASSLAGAGEELFFGSGTQLSVL.

The CDR3 DNA reads as TGCGCCAGCAGCTTACTAGCGGGAGAGACAGATACGCAGTATTTT. Translating gives CASSLLAGETDTQYF. The genes are TRBV5-1 and TRBJ2-3; TRBD2 aligns across 11 bases. Germline trimming cut 2 bases from V and 3 bases from J; bases unmatched to any gene: 2. The CDR3 sequence is 15 residues long. Per germline, CDR1 SGHRS and CDR2 YFSETQ.

The chain uses TRBV7-9 and TRBJ1-1; D possibly corresponds to TRBD1 (6 bases). The CDR3 extends over 15 amino acids. Germline V gene sequence: CDR1 SEHNR, CDR2 FQNEAQ (reference sequence). Trimming removed 3 bases from V and 5 bases from J, with 16 bases in between. CDR3 region: CASSLRSGAETEAFF. The CDR3 coding sequence is TGTGCCAGCAGCTTGCGCTCAGGGGCGGAGACTGAAGCTTTCTTT.

This chain joins TRBV5-4 and TRBJ2-1; D may be TRBD2 (6 bases). The CDR3 consists of 16 residues. V dropped 4 bases and J dropped 7 bases, with 21 bases sitting between them. In germline, CDR1 is SGHNT, CDR2 YYREEE (reference sequence). CDR3 coding DNA: TGTGCCAGCAGCCCAGGAGGGGCCTTAGAGAAAAATGAGCAGTTCTTC. It codes for CASSPGGALEKNEQFF.

This chain connects TRBV3-1 (or the pseudogene TRBV3-2) to TRBJ2-5; maybe TRBD2 (6 bases). V lost 3 bases and J 2 bases, leaving 10 bases between the germline ends. Looked up from germline, CDR1 is LGHDT and CDR2 is YNNKEL (reference sequence). The CDR3 runs to 14 residues. The CDR3 DNA reads TGTGCCAGCAGCCACAGGAGGGAGCAAGAGACCCAGTACTTC. As protein: CASSHRREQETQYF.